The 20 T cell receptor beta chains below were found in one sample sequenced in a study of cytomegalovirus exposure and HLA in healthy donors. 13 Jbeta primers and 60 Vbeta primers were used for the PCR. Only in-frame clones appear in the TCRdb table, and some are missing; sequencing was by immunoSEQ multiplex PCR. The sample yields under 150,000 clones, 80% to 90% seen once. The specimen was PBMCs. All receptors derive from a woman between 25 and 40 years old in good health and CMV-seronegative.

This clone has just a few counts. CDR3 loop: CASSEGQLNTEAFF. The DNA for the CDR3 is TGTGCCAGCAGTGAAGGGCAACTGAACACTGAAGCTTTCTTT. The V and J genes are TRBV6-1 and TRBJ1-1, with unresolved D. CDR3 length equals 14 residues. The germline V gene has CDR1 MNHNS and CDR2 SASEGT. V gave up 1 base and J gave up 0 bases, with 6 bases separating them.

The J gene is TRBJ2-7, the V gene TRBV30; 8 nucleotides line up with TRBD1. CDR1 is GTSNPN and CDR2 is SVGIG in the germline V gene (reference sequence). V was pared by 8 bases and J by 4 bases, with 10 bases of the junction left unmatched. The CDR3 loop spans 13 amino acids. This CDR3 is CAVNRDRLYEQYF. The CDR3 DNA follows: TGTGCCGTCAACCGGGACAGGTTATACGAGCAGTACTTC.

The J gene is TRBJ2-1, the V gene TRBV5-4, with D unresolved. Deletions cut 4 bases from V and 0 bases from J, with 11 bases between. Germline-derived CDR1 and CDR2 are SGHNT and YYREEE (reference sequence). The CDR3 loop spans 15 amino acids. The CDR3 is CASSRLYSSYNEQFF. CDR3 DNA sequence: TGTGCCAGCAGCCGGTTATATAGCTCCTACAATGAGCAGTTCTTC.

This rearrangement joins TRBV4-3 to TRBJ1-5, with 10 bases identical to TRBD1. The CDR3 covers 14 residues. CDR1 is LGHNA and CDR2 is YSLEER in the germline V gene. Trimming cost V 8 bases and J 3 bases; bases outside gene matches: 4. The CDR3 DNA is TGCGCCAGCGGGGGACAGGGGATCAATCAGCCCCAGCATTTT. It encodes CASGGQGINQPQHF.

The chain recombines TRBV30 with TRBJ1-3; D not certain. The CDR3 loop spans 14 amino acids. Germline CDR1 is GTSNPN and CDR2 is SVGIG (reference sequence). The ends were cut back, 8 bases at V and 1 base at J, with 15 bases in the middle. CDR3 in DNA: TGTGCCCGCTCCTTGACCGGGTCTGGAAACACCATATATTTT. Translation gives CARSLTGSGNTIYF.

This clone is a singleton in its sample. The rearrangement links TRBV7-9 to TRBJ2-7; 11 bases agree with TRBD2. There are 17 residues in the CDR3. After removal of 2 bases from V and 6 bases from J, the junction contained 12 bases not matched to a gene. CDR1 is SEHNR and CDR2 is FQNEAQ in the germline V gene (reference sequence). The CDR3, as DNA: TGTGCCAGCAGCTTAACACTAGCGGGAGCTCCATCAGGCGAGCAGTACTTC. Residues: CASSLTLAGAPSGEQYF. Variable domain in full (rest from reference TRBV7-9 and TRBJ2-7): DTGVSQNPRHKITKRGQNVTFRCDPISEHNRLYWYRQTLGQGPEFLTYFQNEAQLEKSRLLSDRFSAERPKGSFSTLEIQRTEQGDSAMYLCASSLTLAGAPSGEQYFGPGTRLTVT.

This chain joins TRBV5-4 and TRBJ2-3, with 9 positions matching TRBD2. CDR3 length: 15 residues. Germline V CDR1 and CDR2: SGHNT, YYREEE (reference sequence). Losses at the gene ends were 5 bases for V and 4 bases for J; bases not matched to a gene: 8. In nucleotides, the CDR3 is TGTGCCAGCAGGCCCGGGACTAGCCATCCAGATACGCAGTATTTT. Translated, it gives CASRPGTSHPDTQYF.

The V call is TRBV15, the J call TRBJ1-2; no reliable D call. Germline values: CDR1 LNHNV, CDR2 YYDKDF (reference sequence). Trimming left V 0 bases short and J 4 bases short, with 6 bases between. The CDR3 covers 13 residues. As DNA, the CDR3 is TGTGCCACCAGCAGAGATACAAGCTATGGCTACACCTTC. This encodes CATSRDTSYGYTF.

Remarks on this clone: The germline gene is not matched at one end of the junction; a read error may be the cause. The rearrangement links TRBV2 to TRBJ1-2; 8 nucleotides align to TRBD1. CDR1 and CDR2 from the germline V gene are SNHLY and FYNNEI. The CDR3 runs 14 residues. As DNA, the CDR3 is TGTGCCAGCACAGGACAGGGAGGTCACTATGGCTGCACCTTC. Translation: CASTGQGGHYGCTF.

The chain links TRBV6-1 to TRBJ2-1; weak D call: TRBD2 (6 bases). The germline gives CDR1 MNHNS, CDR2 SASEGT. The CDR3 is 13 amino acids. Trimming cost V 6 bases and J 8 bases, with 14 bases left between them. As DNA, the CDR3 is TGTGCCAGCAGGGCGCGGGGAGTTTATGAGCAGTTCTTC. This codes for CASRARGVYEQFF.

The count of this clone is one. The rearrangement links TRBV5-1 to TRBJ2-5; 8 bases line up with TRBD2. The CDR3 consists of 15 residues. Germline V gene sequence: CDR1 SGHRS, CDR2 YFSETQ. The ends lost 5 bases at V and 5 bases at J; junction bases unmatched: 11. Here the CDR3 reads CASRVAGTSGETQYF. CDR3 nucleotides: TGCGCCAGCAGGGTAGCGGGGACATCAGGGGAGACCCAGTACTTC.

CDR3 residues: CASSQEGGPGELFF. CDR3 sequence (DNA): TGCGCCAGCAGCCAAGAAGGTGGGCCCGGGGAGCTGTTTTTT. The rearrangement joins TRBV4-3 to TRBJ2-2, with D unclear. Trimming took off 0 bases at V and 6 bases at J, with 8 bases between the two ends. Germline loops: CDR1 LGHNA, CDR2 YSLEER. The CDR3 spans 14 residues.

V and J are TRBV2 and TRBJ2-7, with 14 positions matching TRBD2. Per the germline V gene, CDR1 is SNHLY and CDR2 is FYNNEI. J lost 6 bases, V lost 4 bases, and 5 bases had no gene match. CDR3 size: 15 residues. CDR3 in DNA: TGTGCCAGCAGTGGGGGACTAGCGGGAGTCTCCGAGCAGTACTTC. Translating it yields CASSGGLAGVSEQYF. The full variable domain, with the rest looked up from reference TRBV2 and TRBJ2-7, is EPEVTQTPSHQVTQMGQEVILRCVPISNHLYFYWYRQILGQKVEFLVSFYNNEISEKSEIFDDQFSVERPDGSNFTLKIRSTKLEDSAMYFCASSGGLAGVSEQYFGPGTRLTVT.

This clone was counted only a few times. The V call is TRBV5-1, the J call TRBJ2-2, with D unresolved. The germline CDR1 and CDR2 sequences are SGHRS and YFSETQ. This CDR3 comprises 14 residues. The V and J ends lost 2 bases and 2 bases respectively, with 7 bases between them. CDR3 DNA sequence: TGCGCCAGCAGCTTAACAGCTAACACCGGGGAGCTGTTTTTT. Translating it yields CASSLTANTGELFF.

This sequence joins TRBV9 and TRBJ1-1, with TRBD1 matching 8 bases. CDR3 length equals 15 residues. J lost 1 base, V lost 0 bases, and 2 bases had no gene match. Germline-derived CDR1 and CDR2 are SGDLS and YYNGEE. In DNA, the CDR3 is TGTGCCAGCAGCGTAGGGACAGGGCAGAACACTGAAGCTTTCTTT. It translates to CASSVGTGQNTEAFF.

CDR3 DNA sequence: TGTGCCAGCAGTTACTTCCGACAGGGGGACACTGAAGCTTTCTTT. It encodes CASSYFRQGDTEAFF. The chain is built from TRBV6-5 and TRBJ1-1; 9 bases align to TRBD1. The V and J ends lost 1 base and 3 bases, in that order; junction bases with no gene match: 3. The CDR3 runs 15 residues. CDR1 is MNHEY and CDR2 is SVGAGI in the germline V gene.

This clone has only a few counts. At one boundary the junction diverges from the germline segment, which might be a read error. The chain links TRBV5-4 to TRBJ1-1; the D is unclear. This CDR3 is built from 14 residues. Germline V gene data show CDR1 as SGHNT and CDR2 as YYREEE (reference sequence). The CDR3 DNA reads as TGCGCCAGCAGCCAAACAACAGAGAACACTGAAGCTTTCTTT. It codes for CASSQTTENTEAFF.

The chain uses TRBV11-3 and TRBJ2-1; TRBD1 aligns across 7 bases. V shed 8 bases, J shed 8 bases, and the junction held 9 bases outside the gene matches. Germline CDR1 SGHNT, CDR2 YENEEA. The CDR3 loop spans 13 amino acids. In nucleotides, the CDR3 is TGTGCCAGCTCTGTTAGGGGGCCGCATGAGCAGTTCTTC. It specifies CASSVRGPHEQFF. The complete variable domain, with remaining parts taken from reference TRBV11-3 and TRBJ2-1, reads EAGVVQSPRYKIIEKKQPVAFWCNPISGHNTLYWYLQNLGQGPELLIRYENEEAVDDSQLPKDRFSAERLKGVDSTLKIQPAELGDSAVYLCASSVRGPHEQFFGPGTRLTVL.

This chain uses TRBV28 with TRBJ1-5; D is perhaps TRBD1 (6 bases). V gave up 1 base and J gave up 3 bases, with 13 bases separating them. CDR3 size: 16 residues. CDR1 is MDHEN and CDR2 is SYDVKM in the germline V gene. The CDR3 reads CASSLFRGAVNQPQHF. As DNA, the CDR3 is TGTGCCAGCAGTTTATTCAGGGGAGCGGTCAATCAGCCCCAGCATTTT.

V is TRBV2 and J is TRBJ2-3; 11 bases match TRBD2. CDR3 size: 16 residues. Germline V gene lookup returns CDR1 SNHLY and CDR2 FYNNEI. V lost 3 bases to trimming and J lost 6 bases; unmatched junction nucleotides: 8. CDR3 protein: CASSELAGGISDTQYF. CDR3 bases: TGTGCCAGCAGTGAGTTAGCGGGGGGGATATCTGATACGCAGTATTTT.